These 20 T cell receptor beta chains were sequenced from one sample in a study of T-cell reconstitution after alpha-beta-depleted transplantation in children. Unique molecular identifiers tagged the TCRbeta library. TCRdb re-called the PCR reads with MiXCR, one entry per CDR3 protein. The sample lists 500,000 to 650,000 distinct CDR3 sequences; over 10% were seen once. The sequencing used PBMCs, mostly from graft donor cells, collected 180 days after TCRalphabeta/CD19-depleted stem cell transplant. Receptor source: a female patient between 2 and 15 years old who had a stem cell transplant for aplastic anemia, so the T cells may come from the graft donor.

This clonotype was recorded once. The CDR3 nucleotides are TGCAGCGTTGGACGGCCCGACAGCTATCGTCTAGAGACCCAGTACTTC. Protein: CSVGRPDSYRLETQYF. The rearrangement joins TRBV29-1 to TRBJ2-5; weak D call: TRBD1 (5 bases). Germline V gene data show CDR1 as SQVTM and CDR2 as ANQGSEA. Trimming shortened V by 4 bases and J by 4 bases, and 22 bases separated the two germline ends. This CDR3 comprises 16 residues. Full variable domain (outside the CDR3, taken from reference TRBV29-1 and TRBJ2-5): SAVISQKPSRDICQRGTSLTIQCQVDSQVTMMFWYRQQPGQSLTLIATANQGSEATYESGFVIDKFPISRPNLTFSTLTVSNMSPEDSSIYLCSVGRPDSYRLETQYFGPGTRLLVL.

The V call is TRBV20-1, the J call TRBJ1-5; 7 bases map to TRBD1. V was clipped by 1 base and J by 9 bases; unmatched bases: 0. The CDR3 is made up of 11 amino acids. CDR1 and CDR2 from the germline V gene are DFQATT and SNEGSKA (reference sequence). The chain's CDR3 is CSARGQGPQHF. The DNA of the CDR3 is TGCAGTGCTAGAGGACAGGGGCCCCAGCATTTT.

There are a few counts of this clonotype. The rearrangement joins TRBV28 to TRBJ2-7; D is unresolved. This CDR3 is built from 13 residues. V was clipped by 2 bases and J by 4 bases, with 9 bases between them. Germline-derived CDR1 and CDR2 are MDHEN and SYDVKM. The CDR3 loop reads CASSLHSPYEQYF. CDR3 DNA: TGTGCCAGCAGTTTACACAGCCCTTACGAGCAGTACTTC.

CDR3 sequence reads: CASRRRDRGLYEQYF. The CDR3 DNA is TGTGCCAGCAGACGCCGGGACAGGGGGCTCTACGAGCAGTACTTC. V is TRBV6-1 and J is TRBJ2-7, with 12 bases that match TRBD1. CDR1 and CDR2 (germline): MNHNS, SASEGT. V was pared by 6 bases and J by 3 bases, with 6 bases of the junction left unmatched. The length of the CDR3 is 15 residues.

The V call is TRBV28, the J call TRBJ1-5; weak D call: TRBD1 (6 bases). The V gene lost 6 bases and the J gene lost 9 bases, with 18 bases spanning the gap. CDR3 length: 14 amino acids. Germline V gives CDR1 MDHEN, CDR2 SYDVKM. CDR3 protein: CASSTTRGPSPQHF. In nucleotides, the CDR3 is TGTGCCAGCAGCACCACCAGGGGACCCTCGCCCCAGCATTTT. The full variable domain, its missing parts supplied by reference TRBV28 and TRBJ1-5, is DVKVTQSSRYLVKRTGEKVFLECVQDMDHENMFWYRQDPGLGLRLIYFSYDVKMKEKGDIPEGYSVSREKKERFSLILESASTNQTSMYLCASSTTRGPSPQHFGDGTRLSIL.

This clonotype has more than one count but fewer than ten. The rearrangement joins TRBV7-2 to TRBJ2-3; D uncertain. The germline CDR1 and CDR2 sequences are SGHTA and FQGNSA. The CDR3 is 13 amino acids. The V end lost 5 bases, the J end lost 1 base, and 7 bases lay between the germline ends. CDR3 protein: CASSGIRTDTQYF. The CDR3 DNA reads TGTGCCAGCAGCGGGATACGCACAGATACGCAGTATTTT.

In its sample, this clonotype was seen a few times. The V and J genes are TRBV10-3 and TRBJ2-1, with 8 bases identical to TRBD2. The CDR3 is made up of 14 amino acids. Germline V gives CDR1 ENHRY, CDR2 SYGVKD. V lost 3 bases, J lost 7 bases, and 5 bases stayed unmatched. CDR3 region: CAISDISGGNEQFF. The CDR3 nucleotides are TGTGCCATCAGTGATATCAGCGGGGGAAATGAGCAGTTCTTC.

The chain employs TRBV7-2 and TRBJ2-7; D possibly corresponds to TRBD1 (6 bases). CDR3 length: 16 amino acids. Per the germline V gene, CDR1 is SGHTA and CDR2 is FQGNSA. Trimming removed 7 bases at V and 2 bases at J, with 21 bases between. CDR3 sequence reads: CASTSRVRQATYEQYV. In DNA form, the CDR3 reads TGTGCCAGCACCTCTAGGGTTCGACAGGCTACCTACGAGCAGTACGTC.

This clonotype showed up just a few times. This chain connects TRBV12-3 or TRBV12-4 to TRBJ2-3; D is perhaps TRBD1 (5 bases). The germline V and J ends were trimmed by 4 bases and 0 bases, with 11 bases remaining between them. The CDR3 runs to 15 residues. The CDR3: CASSSARVSTDTQYF. The DNA for the CDR3 is TGTGCCAGCAGTTCGGCCAGGGTAAGCACAGATACGCAGTATTTT.

The CDR3 bases are TGTGCCAGCTCGCGGGGTCCGAATAGCAATCAGCCCCAGCATTTT. Its protein is CASSRGPNSNQPQHF. V gene TRBV18 combines with J gene TRBJ1-5; no clear D. Germline V gene sequence: CDR1 KGHSH, CDR2 LQKENI. V was clipped by 6 bases and J by 0 bases, with 12 bases between them. CDR3 length: 15 residues.

The genes are TRBV7-9 and TRBJ2-2; D perhaps matches TRBD2 (6 bases). This CDR3 comprises 15 residues. Between the trimmed V and J ends, which lost 1 base and 5 bases, there was a span of 11 bases. Germline V lookup: CDR1 SEHNR, CDR2 FQNEAQ (reference sequence). CDR3 in amino acids: CASSLVTSQTGELFF. CDR3 in DNA: TGTGCCAGCAGCTTAGTGACTAGTCAAACCGGGGAGCTGTTTTTT.

This clonotype has a count of ten or more. The chain recombines TRBV5-1 with TRBJ2-2, with a tentative D call TRBD1 (5 bases). CDR3 length: 16 residues. From germline, CDR1 is SGHRS and CDR2 YFSETQ. V shed 4 bases and J shed 4 bases, with 17 bases lying between them. The CDR3 spells CASSPIAGISTGELFF. The CDR3 coding sequence is TGCGCCAGCAGCCCAATTGCAGGGATTAGCACCGGGGAGCTGTTTTTT.

The V gene is TRBV3-1, the J gene TRBJ2-5, with 7 bases matching TRBD1. Unmatched junction bases numbered 15, after V lost 4 bases and J lost 1 base. The CDR3 extends over 18 amino acids. Looked up from germline, CDR1 is LGHDT and CDR2 is YNNKEL (reference sequence). The CDR3 DNA sequence: TGTGCCAGCAGCCCGACGCGGGCTACACAGGGGATCCAAGAGACCCAGTACTTC. Translating it yields CASSPTRATQGIQETQYF.

There are a few counts of this clonotype. Mismatch with germline at one junction end may stem from a read error. V gene TRBV12-3 or TRBV12-4 combines with J gene TRBJ2-4, with D possibly called TRBD1 or TRBD2 (6 bases each). The CDR3 is 11 amino acids. For the CDR3, the DNA is TGTGCCAGCAGCCGCGGGACACCGCCACACTTC. This encodes CASSRGTPPHF.

This clonotype was seen a handful of times. The chain combines TRBV14 with TRBJ2-1; D is perhaps TRBD1 (6 bases). Trimming shortened V by 2 bases and J by 5 bases, and 16 bases separated the two germline ends. The CDR3 runs 16 residues. Germline CDR1 reads SGHDN; CDR2 reads FVKESK. CDR3 in amino acids: CASSQSQGILDNEQFF. For the CDR3, the DNA is TGTGCCAGCAGCCAATCACAGGGCATATTAGACAATGAGCAGTTCTTC.

This chain joins TRBV12-3 or TRBV12-4 and TRBJ2-5; D remains unclear. The CDR3 spans 13 residues. V lost 6 bases and J 5 bases, leaving 13 bases between the germline ends. CDR3 sequence: CASRGIPAETQYF. The CDR3 region has the DNA TGTGCCAGCAGGGGGATTCCCGCGGAGACCCAGTACTTC.

Concerning this clonotype: Germline is not matched at one junction end, which may reflect a read error. The CDR3 loop is CATSGRTGVSYDQYF. The CDR3 DNA sequence: TGTGCCACCAGCGGTCGGACAGGCGTCTCCTACGACCAGTACTTC. V usage is TRBV15 and J usage is TRBJ2-7; 7 bases match TRBD1. CDR3 length: 15 amino acids. Per the germline V gene, CDR1 is LNHNV and CDR2 is YYDKDF (reference sequence).

Many counts were recorded for this clonotype. The J gene is TRBJ1-1, the V gene TRBV15; D ambiguous. Germline V lookup: CDR1 LNHNV, CDR2 YYDKDF (reference sequence). Trimming took off 5 bases at V and 0 bases at J, with 16 bases between the two ends. The CDR3 contains 16 residues. The CDR3 bases are TGTGCCACCAGCCGGTCATTCGTCTCCTTGAACACTGAAGCTTTCTTT. Its protein is CATSRSFVSLNTEAFF.

The table lists this clonotype with a few counts. This chain uses TRBV4-1 with TRBJ2-7; 8 bases agree with TRBD2. Germline CDR1 reads MGHRA; CDR2 reads YSYEKL. Trimming removed 1 base from V and 0 bases from J; junction bases left unmatched: 8. This CDR3 has 17 amino acids. The CDR3 sequence is CASSQASGPRSSYEQYV. CDR3 DNA sequence: TGCGCCAGCAGCCAAGCTAGCGGGCCGAGAAGCTCCTACGAGCAGTACGTC.

This clonotype was seen only a few times. The rearrangement uses TRBV20-1 and TRBJ2-7; D is ambiguous. With 3 bases removed from V and 7 bases from J, the gap between germline ends came to 4 bases. In germline, CDR1 is DFQATT, CDR2 SNEGSKA (reference sequence). This CDR3 region has 9 residues. In nucleotides, the CDR3 is TGCAGTGCTAGCCCTGAGCAGTACTTC. Encoded protein: CSASPEQYF.